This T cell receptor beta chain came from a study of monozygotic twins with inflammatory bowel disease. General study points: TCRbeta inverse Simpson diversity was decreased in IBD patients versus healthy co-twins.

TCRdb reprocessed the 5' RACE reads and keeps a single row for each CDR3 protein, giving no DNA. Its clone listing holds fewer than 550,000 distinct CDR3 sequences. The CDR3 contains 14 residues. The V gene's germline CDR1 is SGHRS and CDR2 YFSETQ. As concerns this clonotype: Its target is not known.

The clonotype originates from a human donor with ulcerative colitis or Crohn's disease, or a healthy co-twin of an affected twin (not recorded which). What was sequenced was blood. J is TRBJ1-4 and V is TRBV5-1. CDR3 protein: CASSLAGSDEKLFF.